The 4 T cell receptor beta chains below all came from one sample that was sequenced in a study of blood T cell repertoires in COVID-19. Method: immunoSEQ multiplex PCR; TCRdb's copy keeps in-frame clones and lacks some. The repertoire holds around 230,000 clones, 87% seen once, with around 10% in the top ten. Input material: PBMCs or T cells enriched from blood (not recorded which). The receptors originated from a man in his late teens or twenties with acute COVID-19.

In this sample, this clone turned up once. The DNA for the CDR3 is TGTGCCAGCTCACCGGGACTAGCGGGGTTTGAGGAGCAGTTCTTC. It is translated as CASSPGLAGFEEQFF. The rearrangement joins TRBV18 to TRBJ2-1; 13 bases line up with TRBD2. V shed 3 bases, J shed 10 bases, and the junction held 6 bases outside the gene matches. CDR1 is KGHSH, CDR2 LQKENI, per germline. This CDR3 has 15 amino acids.

This chain joins TRBV14 and TRBJ1-2; 8 positions agree with TRBD1. The length of the CDR3 is 16 residues. J gave up 5 bases and V 0 bases, and 8 bases lay outside the gene matches. The germline V gene has CDR1 SGHDN and CDR2 FVKESK. The CDR3 region has the DNA TGTGCCAGCAGCCAAGAAGGGGACAGGTGGTCTTATGGCTACACCTTC. This sequence encodes CASSQEGDRWSYGYTF. The complete variable domain, with remaining parts taken from reference TRBV14 and TRBJ1-2, reads EAGVTQFPSHSVIEKGQTVTLRCDPISGHDNLYWYRRVMGKEIKFLLHFVKESKQDESGMPNNRFLAERTGGTYSTLKVQPAELEDSGVYFCASSQEGDRWSYGYTFGSGTRLTVV.

The rearrangement uses TRBV10-3 and TRBJ1-2; the D gene is possibly TRBD1 (6 bases). This CDR3 comprises 15 residues. V lost 3 bases, J lost 5 bases, and 16 bases lay in between. In germline, CDR1 is ENHRY, CDR2 SYGVKD. CDR3 coding DNA: TGTGCCATCAGTGATAAGGGCAGGGGCGGTTATGGCTACACCTTC. This codes for CAISDKGRGGYGYTF.

The J gene is TRBJ2-7, the V gene TRBV4-2; 8 bases line up with TRBD2. J was trimmed by 2 bases and V by 5 bases; bases with no gene match: 5. This CDR3 region has 14 residues. CDR1 is LGHNA, CDR2 YNFKEQ, per germline. The CDR3, as DNA: TGTGCCAGCAGCGCCCGTAGCGGGACCTACGAGCAGTACTTC. Translation: CASSARSGTYEQYF.